Sequencing of this T cell receptor beta chain was carried out in a study of blood T cell repertoires in COVID-19. Study-wide background: T cells, B-cell-depleted T cells, or PBMCs provided the cDNA or gDNA that served as material.

This CDR3 is built from 15 residues. V dropped 7 bases and J dropped 2; count of bases not matched to a gene: 2. In germline, CDR1 is MDHEN, CDR2 SYDVKM. Original handling: Amplification from reference gene primers served as the basis for estimated nucleated cell counts. Measured with immunoSEQ multiplex PCR; TCRdb has only the in-frame clones, and not every one. V, J and clone size derive from that table, while D and trimming were established from the DNA sequence. The sample comprises 100,000 to 150,000 clones, around 79% of which are singletons, and 2% to 3% rests with the top ten. J is TRBJ2-1 and V is TRBV28; 13 bases map to TRBD2. The source of this sequence is a man aged 50-60 years with acute or convalescent COVID-19. Sequenced sample: peripheral blood. This chain's CDR3 is CASILAGGPYNEQFF. As DNA, the CDR3 is TGTGCCAGCATACTAGCGGGAGGGCCCTACAATGAGCAGTTCTTC.